This T cell receptor beta chain was identified during a study of control samples from healthy donors and cancer patients. The CDR3 totals 13 residues. Trimming left V 5 bases short and J 6 bases short, with 10 bases between. Germline CDR1 reads SNHLY; CDR2 reads FYNNEI. The method was immunoSEQ multiplex PCR; TCRdb's version includes in-frame clones alone and lacks a portion of them. The repertoire holds 150,000 to 200,000 clones, around 90% seen once, with 1.2% to 1.5% in the top ten. The rearrangement joins TRBV2 to TRBJ1-4; D not resolved. Sample: blood. The receptor comes from a man aged 25 to 40 in good health. This CDR3 reads CASSSGVYEKLFF. As DNA, the CDR3 is TGTGCCAGCAGTTCGGGTGTATATGAAAAACTGTTTTTT.